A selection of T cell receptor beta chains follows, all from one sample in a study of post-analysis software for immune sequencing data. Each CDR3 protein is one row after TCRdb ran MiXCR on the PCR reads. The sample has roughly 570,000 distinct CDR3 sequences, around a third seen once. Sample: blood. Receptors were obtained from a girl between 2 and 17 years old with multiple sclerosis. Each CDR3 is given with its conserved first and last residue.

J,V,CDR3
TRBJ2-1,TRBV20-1,CSARQLAGGYNEQFF
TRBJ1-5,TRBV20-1,CSALPGAKPSNQPQHF
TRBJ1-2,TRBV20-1,CSAVRQLRYTF
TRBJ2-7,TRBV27,CASSPIYSYEQYF
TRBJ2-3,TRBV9,CASSDRTDTQYF
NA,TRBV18,CASSPPSPSGGQETQYF
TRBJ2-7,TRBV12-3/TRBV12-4,CASRQGPSSSYEQYF
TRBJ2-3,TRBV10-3,CAAGTSDTQYF
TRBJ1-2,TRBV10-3,CANEDGSNYGYTF
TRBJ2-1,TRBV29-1,CSVAVYNEQFF
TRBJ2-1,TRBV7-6,CASSLERPGGNEQFF
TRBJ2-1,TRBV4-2,CASSQAGTSVDEQFF
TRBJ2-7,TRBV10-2,CASSEGSEQYF
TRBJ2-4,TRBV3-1,CASSQARSATTKNIQYF
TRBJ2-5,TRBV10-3,CAISESGQQETQYF
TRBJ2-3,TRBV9,CASSAGTSGVRDTRYF
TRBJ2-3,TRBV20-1,CSASNLALKVLDTQYF
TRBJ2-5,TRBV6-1,CASRGGLVQETQYF
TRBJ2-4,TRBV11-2,CASSLAWGDPALAKNIQYF
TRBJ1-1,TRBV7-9,CASSLASSEAFF
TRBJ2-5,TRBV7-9,CASSLAWTGEETQYF
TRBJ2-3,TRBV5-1,CASSSGTEGDTQYF
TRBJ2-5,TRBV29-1,CSVVGVQETQYF
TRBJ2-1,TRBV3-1,CASSQLRIAGGPRRHNEQFF
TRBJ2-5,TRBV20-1,CSAGGTSTPGQETQYF
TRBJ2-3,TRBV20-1,CSAPRSTDTQYF
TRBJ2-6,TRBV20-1,CSARDPRGASSGANVLTF
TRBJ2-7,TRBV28,CASSSSGTGPFTQYF
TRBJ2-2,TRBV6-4,CASSGQLNTGELFF
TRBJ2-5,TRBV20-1,CSASSIKETQYF
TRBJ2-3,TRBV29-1,CSAPGQSTDTQYF
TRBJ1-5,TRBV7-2,CASSPVWGGNQPQHF
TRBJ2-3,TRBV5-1,CASSLAQSGDTQYF